These 27 T cell receptor beta chains were sequenced from one sample in a study of blood T cell repertoires in COVID-19. This table comes from immunoSEQ multiplex PCR, and its TCRdb copy is limited to in-frame clones, with some not included. The sample contains roughly 75,000 clones, 90% of which appear only once. Input material: peripheral blood. The receptor set was obtained from a human donor in a cohort sampled during active COVID-19.

V gene TRBV12-3 or TRBV12-4 combines with J gene TRBJ1-2; D may be TRBD1 (5 bases). V dropped 6 bases and J dropped 8 bases, with 16 bases sitting between them. The CDR3 has 13 residues. The CDR3 loop reads CASRTDLKGGYTF. CDR3 nucleotide sequence: TGTGCCAGCAGGACGGACCTAAAGGGGGGCTACACCTTC.

This clone has just a few counts. The junction departs from the called germline gene at one end, perhaps through a read error. The V and J genes are TRBV30 and TRBJ1-2; no definite D call. The germline V gene encodes CDR1 GTSNPN and CDR2 SVGIG (reference sequence). CDR3 length: 8 amino acids. In nucleotides, the CDR3 is TGTGCCTGTATGCCGGGGTACTTC. It yields the protein CACMPGYF.

The count of this clone is one. The chain recombines TRBV7-2 with TRBJ2-5, with 7 bases fitting TRBD2. CDR3 size: 14 residues. Per germline, CDR1 SGHTA and CDR2 FQGNSA. The ends lost 5 bases at V and 2 bases at J; junction bases unmatched: 5. The CDR3 DNA reads as TGTGCCAGCAGCCTGAGCGGGGCACAAGAGACCCAGTACTTC. Translating it yields CASSLSGAQETQYF.

This clone was counted a single time. The chain links TRBV5-6 to TRBJ1-6, with 8 bases matching TRBD1. The CDR3 sequence is 14 residues long. Germline lookup yields CDR1 SGHDT and CDR2 YYEEEE. The J segment lost 12 bases and the V segment lost 5 bases, leaving 10 bases of the junction unmatched. The CDR3 sequence: CASSFDRGGGPLHF. The CDR3 DNA follows: TGTGCCAGCAGTTTTGACAGGGGAGGGGGACCCCTCCACTTT.

The chain has TRBV29-1 and TRBJ2-3, with TRBD2 identical over 11 bases. Trimming at V came to 6 bases and at J to 8 bases, leaving 13 bases not matched to a gene. Germline CDR1 SQVTM, CDR2 ANQGSEA. The CDR3 loop spans 15 amino acids. DNA of the CDR3: TGCAGCGTCCCCGGGACTAGCGGAATCGACACTACGCAGTATTTT. Translated: CSVPGTSGIDTTQYF.

This sequence joins TRBV7-2 and TRBJ1-2; no definite D call. V lost 5 bases, J lost 6 bases, and 13 bases lay in between. The germline gives CDR1 SGHTA, CDR2 FQGNSA. This CDR3 is built from 13 residues. CDR3 nucleotides: TGTGCCAGCAGCCCCAACCGACACAATGGCTACACCTTC. Translation: CASSPNRHNGYTF.

The chain recombines TRBV19 with TRBJ1-6, with no clear D. The V gene's germline CDR1 is LNHDA and CDR2 SQIVND (reference sequence). V was shortened by 8 bases and J by 0 bases, with 8 bases between the two germline ends. The CDR3 totals 14 residues. The CDR3 reads CASVGSSYNSPLHF. DNA of the CDR3: TGTGCCAGTGTCGGGAGCTCCTATAATTCACCCCTCCACTTT.

The gene calls are TRBV24-1 and TRBJ2-1; no reliable D call. With 4 bases removed from V and 3 bases from J, the gap between germline ends came to 6 bases. This CDR3 has 13 amino acids. Germline CDR1 is KGHDR and CDR2 is SFDVKD. As DNA, the CDR3 is TGTGCCACCAGTGAGTCCCTCTACAATGAGCAGTTCTTC. It yields the protein CATSESLYNEQFF.

The chain uses TRBV5-1 and TRBJ1-6; possible D gene TRBD1, 5 bases. CDR1 and CDR2 from the germline V gene are SGHRS and YFSETQ. CDR3 length equals 14 residues. Deletions cut 0 bases from V and 7 bases from J, with 8 bases between. The chain's CDR3 is CASSLAGGNSPLHF. The CDR3 region has the DNA TGCGCCAGCAGCTTGGCGGGGGGGAATTCACCCCTCCACTTT.

DNA for the CDR3: TGTGCCAGCAGCTGGGTTAGCGGACAGACCCAGTACTTC. Translation: CASSWVSGQTQYF. V is TRBV11-2 and J is TRBJ2-5; D may be TRBD2 (6 bases). This CDR3 contains 13 residues. Germline lookup yields CDR1 SGHAT and CDR2 FQNNGV. V lost 4 bases to trimming and J lost 6 bases, with 12 bases between them. The full variable domain, with the rest looked up from reference TRBV11-2 and TRBJ2-5, is EAGVAQSPRYKIIEKRQSVAFWCNPISGHATLYWYQQILGQGPKLLIQFQNNGVVDDSQLPKDRFSAERLKGVDSTLKIQPAKLEDSAVYLCASSWVSGQTQYFGPGTRLLVL.

This clone was observed a single time. V usage is TRBV7-2 and J usage is TRBJ1-4, with TRBD1 matching 7 bases. Germline V gives CDR1 SGHTA, CDR2 FQGNSA. The CDR3 loop spans 14 amino acids. With V trimmed by 5 bases and J by 2 bases, 2 bases remained unmatched. The CDR3 coding sequence is TGTGCCAGCAGCATGACAGGGACTAATGAAAAACTGTTTTTT. This codes for CASSMTGTNEKLFF.

This chain joins TRBV5-1 and TRBJ2-1, with D tentatively TRBD2 (5 bases). The CDR3 has 15 residues. V lost 2 bases and J 5 bases, leaving 14 bases between the germline ends. Germline lookup yields CDR1 SGHRS and CDR2 YFSETQ. This chain's CDR3 is CASSLRTATDNEQFF. The CDR3 DNA reads TGCGCCAGCAGCTTAAGGACTGCAACCGACAATGAGCAGTTCTTC.

The V and J genes are TRBV10-3 and TRBJ1-5, with D possibly being TRBD1 (5 bases). The ends were cut back, 2 bases at V and 6 bases at J, with 20 bases in the middle. Germline assignment: CDR1 ENHRY and CDR2 SYGVKD. This CDR3 region has 17 residues. The DNA for the CDR3 is TGTGCCATCAGTGAGATAGGTAGGGGAATGACCGCTCAGCCCCAGCATTTT. Translated, it gives CAISEIGRGMTAQPQHF.

The chain is built from TRBV6-5 and TRBJ2-1, with D uncertain. The V gene's germline CDR1 is MNHEY and CDR2 SVGAGI. CDR3 size: 12 residues. V was clipped by 6 bases and J by 1 base, with 4 bases between them. The CDR3 here is CASSPSYNEQFF. CDR3 bases: TGTGCCAGCAGCCCATCCTACAATGAGCAGTTCTTC.

The chain recombines TRBV2 with TRBJ2-7; 10 bases agree with TRBD2. The junction had 5 bases not matched to a gene; V was cut back by 8 bases and J by 4 bases. Germline CDR1 reads SNHLY; CDR2 reads FYNNEI. The CDR3 is 13 residues long. The CDR3 loop reads CASGIAGGYEQYF. CDR3 DNA sequence: TGTGCCAGCGGTATAGCGGGGGGTTACGAGCAGTACTTC.

The rearrangement uses TRBV10-3 and TRBJ2-3; TRBD2 matches at 14 bases. V dropped 11 bases and J dropped 1; count of bases not matched to a gene: 5. The CDR3 is 15 amino acids. CDR1 is ENHRY and CDR2 is SYGVKD in the germline V gene. DNA for the CDR3: TGTGCCGCTTTGACTAGCGGGGGGGGCACAGATACGCAGTATTTT. This encodes CAALTSGGGTDTQYF.

The chain joins TRBV10-3 to TRBJ2-6; the match to TRBD1 covers 11 bases. This CDR3 is 18 amino acids long. Germline assignment: CDR1 ENHRY and CDR2 SYGVKD. Trimming took 6 bases from V and 2 from J; bases not matched to a gene: 9. The CDR3: CAISEDRGLVTGANVLTF. The CDR3 nucleotides read TGTGCCATCAGCGAGGACAGGGGGCTGGTGACTGGGGCCAACGTCCTGACTTTC.

This rearrangement joins TRBV11-2 to TRBJ1-1; a weak D match, TRBD1 (5 bases). Trimming removed 1 base at V and 4 bases at J, with 10 bases between. This CDR3 contains 14 residues. Germline lookup yields CDR1 SGHAT and CDR2 FQNNGV. CDR3 loop: CASSLGGSTTEAFF. CDR3 nucleotide sequence: TGTGCCAGCAGCTTAGGGGGCAGTACCACTGAAGCTTTCTTT. The full variable domain, in which reference TRBV11-2 and TRBJ1-1 provide the parts outside the CDR3, is EAGVAQSPRYKIIEKRQSVAFWCNPISGHATLYWYQQILGQGPKLLIQFQNNGVVDDSQLPKDRFSAERLKGVDSTLKIQPAKLEDSAVYLCASSLGGSTTEAFFGQGTRLTVV.

The V gene is TRBV4-3, the J gene TRBJ1-2, with no clear D. This CDR3 is built from 14 residues. Trimming took off 3 bases at V and 8 bases at J, with 16 bases between the two ends. Germline V gives CDR1 LGHNA, CDR2 YSLEER. The CDR3 here is CASSQFMLLRGYTF. The CDR3 nucleotides are TGCGCCAGCAGCCAGTTTATGTTATTGCGCGGCTACACCTTC.

The chain carries TRBV6-5 and TRBJ1-5; TRBD1 matches at 10 bases. The V gene's germline CDR1 is MNHEY and CDR2 SVGAGI. CDR3 length: 14 residues. V was clipped by 5 bases and J by 7 bases; unmatched bases: 5. The CDR3 region has the DNA TGTGCCAGCAGTAGACAGGGGGCAGAACAGCCCCAGCATTTT. The encoded protein is CASSRQGAEQPQHF.

V and J are TRBV4-3 and TRBJ2-7; D is possibly TRBD1 (6 bases). This CDR3 contains 16 residues. V lost 0 bases and J 2 bases, leaving 14 bases between the germline ends. The V gene's germline CDR1 is LGHNA and CDR2 YSLEER. Written as DNA, the CDR3 is TGCGCCAGCAGCCAAGATTTGGCGCAGGGGACCTACGAGCAGTACTTC. It yields the protein CASSQDLAQGTYEQYF.

This chain links TRBV7-2 with TRBJ1-1; D ambiguous. Trimming took 2 bases from V and 4 from J, leaving 11 bases between them. The CDR3 loop spans 14 amino acids. Germline-derived CDR1 and CDR2 are SGHTA and FQGNSA. This CDR3 reads CASSLTVGGTEAFF. The CDR3 region has the DNA TGTGCCAGCAGCTTAACTGTTGGTGGCACTGAAGCTTTCTTT.

The gene calls are TRBV19 and TRBJ2-3; 11 bases align to TRBD1. CDR1 is LNHDA and CDR2 is SQIVND in the germline V gene (reference sequence). V shed 4 bases and J 6 bases; nucleotides not matched to a gene: 9. This CDR3 has 16 residues. The chain's CDR3 is CASSNRDRGSSDTQYF. The CDR3 coding sequence is TGTGCCAGTAGTAACAGGGACAGGGGGAGCTCCGATACGCAGTATTTT.

The CDR3 DNA follows: TGTGCCAGCAGCCCCCGTGGGAGGGCCCAAGAGACCCAGTACTTC. This gives the protein CASSPRGRAQETQYF. The V gene is TRBV3-1 (or the pseudogene TRBV3-2), the J gene TRBJ2-5; 7 positions match TRBD2. CDR1 LGHDT and CDR2 YNNKEL come from the germline V gene (reference sequence). The CDR3 has 15 amino acids. J was trimmed by 1 base and V by 4 bases; bases with no gene match: 6.

The V gene is TRBV2, the J gene TRBJ1-5; the match to TRBD1 covers 9 bases. V shed 6 bases and J 1 base; nucleotides not matched to a gene: 7. CDR3 length: 16 amino acids. The germline V gene encodes CDR1 SNHLY and CDR2 FYNNEI. CDR3 nucleotides: TGTGCCAGCAGCTTGGACAGGGGAGTGAGCAATCAGCCCCAGCATTTT. Translated, it gives CASSLDRGVSNQPQHF.

The chain couples TRBV27 to TRBJ2-2; TRBD2 agrees at 7 bases. V gave up 6 bases and J gave up 4 bases; unmatched junction bases: 17. The CDR3 totals 18 residues. Germline CDR1 and CDR2: MNHEY and SMNVEV (reference sequence). The CDR3: CASRSLWSGASGTGELFF. The DNA for the CDR3 is TGTGCCAGCAGGAGCCTATGGAGCGGGGCTTCGGGCACCGGGGAGCTGTTTTTT.

The chain is built from TRBV4-2 and TRBJ2-3; 9 positions match TRBD1. Germline V lookup: CDR1 LGHNA, CDR2 YNFKEQ. The J segment lost 3 bases and the V segment lost 0 bases, leaving 4 bases of the junction unmatched. The CDR3 totals 16 residues. CDR3 protein: CASSQEQGARTDTQYF. The CDR3 nucleotides are TGTGCCAGCAGCCAAGAACAGGGGGCTCGAACAGATACGCAGTATTTT.